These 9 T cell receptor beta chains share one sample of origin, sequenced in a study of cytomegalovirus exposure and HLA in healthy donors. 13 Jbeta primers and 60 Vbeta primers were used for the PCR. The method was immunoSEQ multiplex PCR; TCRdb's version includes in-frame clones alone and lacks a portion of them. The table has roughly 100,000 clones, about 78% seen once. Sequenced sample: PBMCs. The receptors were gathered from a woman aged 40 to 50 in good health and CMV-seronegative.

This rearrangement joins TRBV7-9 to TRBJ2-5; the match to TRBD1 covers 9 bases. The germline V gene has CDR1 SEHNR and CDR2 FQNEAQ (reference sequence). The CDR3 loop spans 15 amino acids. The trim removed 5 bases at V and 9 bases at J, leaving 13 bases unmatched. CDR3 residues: CASSLPRDREGSQYF. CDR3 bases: TGTGCCAGCAGCCTACCCCGGGACAGGGAGGGATCCCAGTACTTC.

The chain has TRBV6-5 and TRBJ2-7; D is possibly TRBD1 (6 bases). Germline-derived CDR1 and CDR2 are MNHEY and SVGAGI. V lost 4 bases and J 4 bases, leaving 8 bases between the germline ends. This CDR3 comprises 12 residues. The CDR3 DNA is TGTGCCAGCAGTTCTACAGGGTACGAGCAGTACTTC. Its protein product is CASSSTGYEQYF.

CDR3 sequence (DNA): TGCAGCGGCGTGACAGGGATCGCTGAAGCTTTCTTT. It yields the protein CSGVTGIAEAFF. The chain carries TRBV29-1 and TRBJ1-1, with 7 bases fitting TRBD1. From germline, CDR1 is SQVTM and CDR2 ANQGSEA. With 7 bases clipped from V and 6 bases from J, the junction kept 8 bases outside the gene matches. The CDR3 spans 12 residues.

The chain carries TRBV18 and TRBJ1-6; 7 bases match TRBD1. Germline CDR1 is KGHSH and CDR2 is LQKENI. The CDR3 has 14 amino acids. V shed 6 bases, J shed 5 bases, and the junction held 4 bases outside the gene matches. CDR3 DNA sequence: TGTGCCAGCTCCCCTGGGACAGATAATTCACCCCTCCACTTT. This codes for CASSPGTDNSPLHF. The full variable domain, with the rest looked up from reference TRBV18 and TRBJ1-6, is NAGVMQNPRHLVRRRGQEARLRCSPMKGHSHVYWYRQLPEEGLKFMVYLQKENIIDESGMPKERFSAEFPKEGPSILRIQQVVRGDSAAYFCASSPGTDNSPLHFGNGTRLTVT.

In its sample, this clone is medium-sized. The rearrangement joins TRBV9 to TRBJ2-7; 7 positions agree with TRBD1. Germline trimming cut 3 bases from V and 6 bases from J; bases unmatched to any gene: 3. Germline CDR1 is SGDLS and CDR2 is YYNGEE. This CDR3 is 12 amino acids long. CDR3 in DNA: TGTGCCAGCAGCGAGACAGGGTCCGAGCAGTACTTC. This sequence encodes CASSETGSEQYF.

CDR3 nucleotides: TGTGCCAGTAGTCAACATAACAGGGCTGGTGAGCAGTACTTC. Its protein is CASSQHNRAGEQYF. V usage is TRBV19 and J usage is TRBJ2-5; perhaps TRBD1 as D (6 bases). V was cut by 5 bases and J by 11 bases, with 21 bases left in between. This CDR3 contains 14 residues. CDR1 and CDR2 from the germline V gene are LNHDA and SQIVND (reference sequence).

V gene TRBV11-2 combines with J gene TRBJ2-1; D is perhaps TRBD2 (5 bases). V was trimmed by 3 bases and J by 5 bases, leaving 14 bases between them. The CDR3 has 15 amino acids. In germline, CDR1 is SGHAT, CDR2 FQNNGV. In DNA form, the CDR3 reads TGTGCCAGCAGCTTTCGAGGGCCCGGGCACAATGAGCAGTTCTTC. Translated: CASSFRGPGHNEQFF.

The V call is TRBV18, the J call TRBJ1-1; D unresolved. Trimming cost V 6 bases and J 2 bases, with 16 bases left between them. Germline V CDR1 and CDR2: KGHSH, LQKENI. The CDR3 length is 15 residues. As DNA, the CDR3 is TGTGCCAGCTCTCCTAATGGGAGGGTTAACACTGAAGCTTTCTTT. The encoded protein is CASSPNGRVNTEAFF.

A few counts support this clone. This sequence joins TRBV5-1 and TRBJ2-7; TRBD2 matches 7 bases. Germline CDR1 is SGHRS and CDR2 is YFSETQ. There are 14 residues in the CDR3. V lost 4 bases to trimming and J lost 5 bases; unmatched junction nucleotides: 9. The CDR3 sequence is CASSPGTTGNEQYF. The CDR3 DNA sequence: TGCGCCAGCAGCCCGGGGACTACGGGGAACGAGCAGTACTTC.